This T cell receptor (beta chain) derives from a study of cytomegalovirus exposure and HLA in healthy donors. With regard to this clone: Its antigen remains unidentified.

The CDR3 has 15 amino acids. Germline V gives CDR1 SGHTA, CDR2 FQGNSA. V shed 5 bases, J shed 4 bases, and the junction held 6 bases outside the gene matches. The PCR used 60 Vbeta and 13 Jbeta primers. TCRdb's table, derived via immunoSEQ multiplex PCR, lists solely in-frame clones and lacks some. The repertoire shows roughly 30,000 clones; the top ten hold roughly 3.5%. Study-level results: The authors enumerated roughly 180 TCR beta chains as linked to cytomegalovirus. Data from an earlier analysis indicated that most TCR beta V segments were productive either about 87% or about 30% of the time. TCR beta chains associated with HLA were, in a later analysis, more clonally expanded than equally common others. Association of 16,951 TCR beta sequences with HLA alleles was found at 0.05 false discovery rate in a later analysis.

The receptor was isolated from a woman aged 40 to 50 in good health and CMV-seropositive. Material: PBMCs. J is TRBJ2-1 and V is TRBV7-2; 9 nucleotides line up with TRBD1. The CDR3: CASSTGTGSYNEQFF. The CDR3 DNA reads TGTGCCAGCAGCACCGGGACAGGGTCTTACAATGAGCAGTTCTTC.